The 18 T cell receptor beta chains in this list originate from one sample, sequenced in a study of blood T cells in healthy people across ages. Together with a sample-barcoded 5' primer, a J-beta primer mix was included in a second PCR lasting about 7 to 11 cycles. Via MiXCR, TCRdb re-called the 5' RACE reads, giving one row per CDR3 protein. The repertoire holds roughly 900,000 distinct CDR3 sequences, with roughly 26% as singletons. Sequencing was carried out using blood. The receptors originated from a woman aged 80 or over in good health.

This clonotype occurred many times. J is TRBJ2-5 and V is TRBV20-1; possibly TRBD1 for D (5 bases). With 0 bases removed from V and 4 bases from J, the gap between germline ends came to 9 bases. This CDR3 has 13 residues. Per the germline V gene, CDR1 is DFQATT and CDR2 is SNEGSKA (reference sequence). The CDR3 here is CSARDQRGETQYF. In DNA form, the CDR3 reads TGCAGTGCTAGAGATCAAAGGGGAGAGACCCAGTACTTC.

The CDR3 nucleotides are TGTGCCAGCAGTCCAGGAGCAGCGGGAGATACGCAGTATTTT. Translation: CASSPGAAGDTQYF. The chain is built from TRBV4-2 and TRBJ2-3; D is perhaps TRBD2 (6 bases). The germline V gene has CDR1 LGHNA and CDR2 YNFKEQ. V shed 6 bases and J shed 5 bases, with 15 bases lying between them. The CDR3 is made up of 14 amino acids.

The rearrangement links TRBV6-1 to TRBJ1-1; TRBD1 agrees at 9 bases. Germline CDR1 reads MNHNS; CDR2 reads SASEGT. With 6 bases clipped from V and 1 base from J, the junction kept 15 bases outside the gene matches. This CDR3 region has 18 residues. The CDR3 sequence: CASSLTGTGISKNTEAFF. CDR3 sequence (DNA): TGTGCCAGCAGCCTCACCGGGACAGGGATATCTAAGAACACTGAAGCTTTCTTT.

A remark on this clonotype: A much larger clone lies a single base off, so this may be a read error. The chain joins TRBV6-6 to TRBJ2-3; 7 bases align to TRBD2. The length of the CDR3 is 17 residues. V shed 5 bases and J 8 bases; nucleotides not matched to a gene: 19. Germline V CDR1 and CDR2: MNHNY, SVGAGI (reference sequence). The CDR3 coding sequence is TGTGCCAGCAGTCCTATCAAGAGCGGGATCGCACCCAGTACGCAGTATTTT. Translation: CASSPIKSGIAPSTQYF.

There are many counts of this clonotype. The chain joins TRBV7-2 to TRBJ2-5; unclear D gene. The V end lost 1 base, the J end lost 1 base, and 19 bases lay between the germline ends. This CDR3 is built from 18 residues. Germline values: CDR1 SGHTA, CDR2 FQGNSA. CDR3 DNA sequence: TGTGCCAGCAGCTTAGGAGTTCTGGCAGGACCGCTCCAAGAGACCCAGTACTTC. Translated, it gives CASSLGVLAGPLQETQYF.

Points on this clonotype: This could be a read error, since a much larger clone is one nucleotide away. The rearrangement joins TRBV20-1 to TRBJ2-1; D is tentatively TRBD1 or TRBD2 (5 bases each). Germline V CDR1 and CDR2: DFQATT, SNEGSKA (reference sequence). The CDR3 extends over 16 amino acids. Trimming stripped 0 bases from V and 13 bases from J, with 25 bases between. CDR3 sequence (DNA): TGCAGTGCTAGAGACCTACTAGGACACCTACAAGAGACCCAGTTCTTC. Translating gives CSARDLLGHLQETQFF.

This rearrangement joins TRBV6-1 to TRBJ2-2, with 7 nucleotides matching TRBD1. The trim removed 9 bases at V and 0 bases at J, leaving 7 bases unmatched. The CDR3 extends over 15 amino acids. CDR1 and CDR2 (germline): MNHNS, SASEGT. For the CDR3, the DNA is TGTGCCAGTGTACCCGGGACAGCGAACACCGGGGAGCTGTTTTTT. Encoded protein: CASVPGTANTGELFF.

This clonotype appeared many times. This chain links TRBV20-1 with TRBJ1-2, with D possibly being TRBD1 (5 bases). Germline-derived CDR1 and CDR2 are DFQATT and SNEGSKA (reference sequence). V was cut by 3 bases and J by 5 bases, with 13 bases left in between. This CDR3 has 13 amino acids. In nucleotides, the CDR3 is TGCAGTGCTAGTGAGACAGCCTATTATGGCTACACCTTC. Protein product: CSASETAYYGYTF.

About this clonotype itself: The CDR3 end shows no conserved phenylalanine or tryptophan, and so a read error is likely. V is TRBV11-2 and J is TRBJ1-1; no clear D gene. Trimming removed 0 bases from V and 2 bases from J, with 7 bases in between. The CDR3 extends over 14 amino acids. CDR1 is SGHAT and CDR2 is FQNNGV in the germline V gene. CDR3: CASSLEGINTEAFL. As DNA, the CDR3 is TGTGCCAGCAGCTTAGAGGGTATAAACACTGAAGCTTTCTTA.

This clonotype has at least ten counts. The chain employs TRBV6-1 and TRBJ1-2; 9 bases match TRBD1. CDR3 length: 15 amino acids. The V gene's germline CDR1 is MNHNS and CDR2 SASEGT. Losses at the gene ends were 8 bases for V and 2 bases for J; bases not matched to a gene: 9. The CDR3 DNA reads TGTGCCAGCTTACCTGGACAGGGGTCGAACTATGGCTACACCTTC. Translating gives CASLPGQGSNYGYTF.

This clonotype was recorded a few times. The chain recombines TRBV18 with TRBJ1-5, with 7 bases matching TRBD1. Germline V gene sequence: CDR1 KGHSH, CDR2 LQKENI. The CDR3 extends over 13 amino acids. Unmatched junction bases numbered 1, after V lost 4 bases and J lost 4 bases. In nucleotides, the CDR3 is TGTGCCAGCTCACAGGGGGCGAATCAGCCCCAGCATTTT. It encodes CASSQGANQPQHF.

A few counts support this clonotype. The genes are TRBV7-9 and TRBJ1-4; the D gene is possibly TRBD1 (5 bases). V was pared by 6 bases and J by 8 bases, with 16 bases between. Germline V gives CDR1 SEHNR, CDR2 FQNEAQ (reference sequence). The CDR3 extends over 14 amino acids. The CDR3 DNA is TGTGCCAGCAGACTAGGGACGAGCGACGAAAAACTGTTTTTT. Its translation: CASRLGTSDEKLFF. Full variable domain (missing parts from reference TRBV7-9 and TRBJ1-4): DTGVSQNPRHKITKRGQNVTFRCDPISEHNRLYWYRQTLGQGPEFLTYFQNEAQLEKSRLLSDRFSAERPKGSFSTLEIQRTEQGDSAMYLCASRLGTSDEKLFFGSGTQLSVL.

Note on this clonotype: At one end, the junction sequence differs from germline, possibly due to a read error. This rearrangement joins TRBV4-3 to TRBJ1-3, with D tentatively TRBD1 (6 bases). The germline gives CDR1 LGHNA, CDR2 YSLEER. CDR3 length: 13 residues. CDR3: CASSQVSGGTRYF. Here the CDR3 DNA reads TGCGCCAGCAGCCAAGTGTCCGGGGGCACCAGATATTTT.

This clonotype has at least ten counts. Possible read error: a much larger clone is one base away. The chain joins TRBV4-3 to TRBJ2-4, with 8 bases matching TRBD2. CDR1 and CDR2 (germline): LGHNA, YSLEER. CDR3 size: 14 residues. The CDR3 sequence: CTSSQDTGGNIQYF. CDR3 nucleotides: TGCACCAGCAGCCAAGACACGGGGGGGAACATTCAGTACTTC.

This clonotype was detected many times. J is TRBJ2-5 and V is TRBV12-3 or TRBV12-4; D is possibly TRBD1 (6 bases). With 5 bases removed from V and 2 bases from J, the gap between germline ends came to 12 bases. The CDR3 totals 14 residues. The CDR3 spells CASSPADRQETQYF. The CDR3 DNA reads TGTGCCAGCAGTCCGGCCGACAGGCAAGAGACCCAGTACTTC.

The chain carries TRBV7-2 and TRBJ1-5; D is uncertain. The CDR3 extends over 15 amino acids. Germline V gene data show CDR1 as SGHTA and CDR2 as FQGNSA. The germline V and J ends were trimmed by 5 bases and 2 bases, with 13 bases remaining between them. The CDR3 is CASSLGSVGNQPQHF. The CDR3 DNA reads TGTGCCAGCAGCCTTGGGAGCGTTGGCAATCAGCCCCAGCATTTT.

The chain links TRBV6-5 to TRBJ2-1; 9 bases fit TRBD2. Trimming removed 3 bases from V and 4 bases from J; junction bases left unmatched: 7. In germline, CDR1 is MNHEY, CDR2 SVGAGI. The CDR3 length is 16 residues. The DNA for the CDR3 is TGTGCCAGCAGTTATGGGTTTGCGGGAGGGTACAATGAGCAGTTCTTC. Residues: CASSYGFAGGYNEQFF.

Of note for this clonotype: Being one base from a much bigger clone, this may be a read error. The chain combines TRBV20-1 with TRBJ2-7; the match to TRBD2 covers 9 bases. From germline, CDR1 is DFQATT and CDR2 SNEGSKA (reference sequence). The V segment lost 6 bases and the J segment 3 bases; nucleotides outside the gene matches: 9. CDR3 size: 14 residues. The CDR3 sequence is CSAIRGLAGYEQYF. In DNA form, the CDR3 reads TGCAGTGCCATTCGGGGACTAGCCGGCTACGAGCAGTACTTC.